This TCR beta chain was documented in a study of cytomegalovirus exposure and HLA in healthy donors. General study results and limits: In a later analysis, most CMV-associated TCR beta chains appeared HLA-restricted.

The PCR had 60 Vbeta and 13 Jbeta primers. Using immunoSEQ multiplex PCR, the repertoire was profiled, and TCRdb retains in-frame clones only, with some absent. The sample records about 160,000 clones, around 76% being singletons. About this clone itself: Its specificity is unknown.

The germline V gene has CDR1 MNHEY and CDR2 SVGAGI. Trimming removed 4 bases at V and 4 bases at J, with 7 bases between. The CDR3 is 12 residues long. The receptor was isolated from a man between 35 and 55 years old in good health and CMV-seronegative. This chain connects TRBV6-5 to TRBJ1-1; unclear D gene. The sequenced sample consisted of PBMCs. The CDR3 region has the DNA TGTGCCAGCAGTTCGTCCTTCACTGAAGCTTTCTTT. It codes for CASSSSFTEAFF.